These 28 T cell receptor beta chains share one sample of origin, sequenced in a study of cytomegalovirus exposure and HLA in healthy donors. The PCR ran on 60 Vbeta and 13 Jbeta primers. Assay: immunoSEQ multiplex PCR; the TCRdb copy retains only in-frame clones and omits some. The profile shows fewer than 120,000 clones, over 60% of them singletons. The sample comprised PBMCs. The receptors were gathered from a young woman in good health and CMV-seronegative.

This rearrangement joins TRBV7-7 to TRBJ2-1; 10 nucleotides agree with TRBD2. The junction had 3 bases not matched to a gene; V was cut back by 4 bases and J by 6 bases. This CDR3 comprises 14 residues. The V gene's germline CDR1 is SSHAT and CDR2 FNYEAQ (reference sequence). The CDR3 coding sequence is TGTGCCAGCAGCTCGGGACTAGCGAGCAATGAGCAGTTCTTC. Translation gives CASSSGLASNEQFF.

V is TRBV5-1 and J is TRBJ2-7; D call uncertain. The CDR3 length is 14 residues. Germline CDR1 SGHRS, CDR2 YFSETQ. Trimming took off 0 bases at V and 2 bases at J, with 9 bases between the two ends. CDR3 sequence (DNA): TGCGCCAGCAGCTTGGGTCAGATAACCTACGAGCAGTACTTC. This gives the protein CASSLGQITYEQYF.

V gene TRBV4-3 combines with J gene TRBJ1-2; TRBD1 is a possible D gene (6 bases). This CDR3 has 14 amino acids. The V gene's germline CDR1 is LGHNA and CDR2 YSLEER. V was cut by 3 bases and J by 3 bases, with 11 bases left in between. In DNA form, the CDR3 reads TGCGCCAGCAGCCAGGGGCCAGGGGACTATGGCTACACCTTC. This translates into CASSQGPGDYGYTF.

This clone was found a few times. The genes are TRBV5-4 and TRBJ2-1, with 10 bases matching TRBD2. The CDR3 is 16 amino acids. Germline V gives CDR1 SGHNT, CDR2 YYREEE (reference sequence). Germline trimming cut 4 bases from V and 5 bases from J; bases unmatched to any gene: 9. CDR3 DNA: TGTGCCAGCAGCCCAGAACTAGCGGGACAGGACAATGAGCAGTTCTTC. Amino acids: CASSPELAGQDNEQFF.

The rearrangement uses TRBV4-2 and TRBJ1-5; 12 bases agree with TRBD1. The ends lost 2 bases at V and 8 bases at J; junction bases unmatched: 10. The CDR3 has 17 residues. Germline-derived CDR1 and CDR2 are LGHNA and YNFKEQ. CDR3 protein: CASSQLPGQGAVEPQHF. For the CDR3, the DNA is TGTGCCAGCAGCCAACTACCGGGACAGGGGGCCGTCGAGCCCCAGCATTTT.

The gene calls are TRBV7-2 and TRBJ2-1; 7 bases are shared with TRBD2. Germline values: CDR1 SGHTA, CDR2 FQGNSA. The junction had 5 bases not matched to a gene; V was cut back by 3 bases and J by 0 bases. The length of the CDR3 is 16 residues. Here the CDR3 DNA reads TGTGCCAGCAGCTTTGGGGGAGGGGTCTCCTACAATGAGCAGTTCTTC. Translated: CASSFGGGVSYNEQFF.

The chain couples TRBV10-3 to TRBJ2-6; D ambiguous. The CDR3 contains 13 residues. Trimming removed 9 bases from V and 4 bases from J, with 10 bases in between. Germline loops: CDR1 ENHRY, CDR2 SYGVKD. DNA for the CDR3: TGTGCCATACCGACTTCAGGGGCCAACGTCCTGACTTTC. It codes for CAIPTSGANVLTF.

This clone was recorded once. V and J are TRBV25-1 and TRBJ1-5, with D hard to call. Trimming removed 8 bases at V and 2 bases at J, with 7 bases between. CDR3 length: 12 residues. Germline values: CDR1 MGHDK, CDR2 SYGVNS. The DNA for the CDR3 is TGTGCCAGCCGCCGGGGCAATCAGCCCCAGCATTTT. Protein product: CASRRGNQPQHF.

The V gene is TRBV2, the J gene TRBJ2-7; 7 nucleotides match TRBD2. Trimming took 7 bases from V and 3 from J; bases not matched to a gene: 12. CDR3 size: 15 residues. Germline V gene lookup returns CDR1 SNHLY and CDR2 FYNNEI. CDR3 loop: CASIDRDYRNYEQYF. The DNA for the CDR3 is TGTGCCAGCATTGACCGGGACTATCGGAACTACGAGCAGTACTTC. Variable domain in full (rest from reference TRBV2 and TRBJ2-7): EPEVTQTPSHQVTQMGQEVILRCVPISNHLYFYWYRQILGQKVEFLVSFYNNEISEKSEIFDDQFSVERPDGSNFTLKIRSTKLEDSAMYFCASIDRDYRNYEQYFGPGTRLTVT.

This clone was seen only a few times. The gene calls are TRBV4-1 and TRBJ1-5, with 8 bases that match TRBD1. The J segment lost 4 bases and the V segment lost 1 base, leaving 3 bases of the junction unmatched. This CDR3 is 15 amino acids long. In germline, CDR1 is MGHRA, CDR2 YSYEKL. The CDR3 is CASSQGWTGNQPQHF. The CDR3 nucleotides read TGCGCCAGCAGCCAAGGATGGACAGGGAATCAGCCCCAGCATTTT.

The chain has TRBV7-3 and TRBJ2-1; D is unresolved. V lost 4 bases and J lost 8, with 15 bases in between. The CDR3 length is 14 residues. Germline V gives CDR1 SGHTA, CDR2 FQGTGA. The CDR3, as DNA: TGTGCCAGCAGCTCCCAACTCGTGGGCGATGAGCAGTTCTTC. It codes for CASSSQLVGDEQFF.

This rearrangement joins TRBV29-1 to TRBJ2-7; 14 bases align to TRBD2. The germline CDR1 and CDR2 sequences are SQVTM and ANQGSEA. The CDR3 is made up of 14 amino acids. The ends lost 7 bases at V and 4 bases at J; junction bases unmatched: 6. CDR3 protein: CSAEGLAGEYEQYF. The CDR3 DNA reads TGCAGCGCGGAGGGACTAGCGGGAGAGTACGAGCAGTACTTC.

CDR3 region: CAWSRETGPNQPQHF. The CDR3 nucleotides read TGTGCCTGGAGTAGAGAGACAGGGCCTAATCAGCCCCAGCATTTT. The chain employs TRBV30 and TRBJ1-5, with 7 bases that match TRBD1. CDR3 size: 15 residues. V lost 2 bases, J lost 4 bases, and 8 bases stayed unmatched. Germline values: CDR1 GTSNPN, CDR2 SVGIG (reference sequence).

The chain couples TRBV15 to TRBJ1-2, with 8 bases that match TRBD1. The germline V gene has CDR1 LNHNV and CDR2 YYDKDF (reference sequence). This CDR3 comprises 15 residues. The ends lost 2 bases at V and 2 bases at J; junction bases unmatched: 4. CDR3 sequence: CATSRPQGANYGYTF. CDR3 coding DNA: TGTGCCACCAGCAGACCGCAGGGGGCGAACTATGGCTACACCTTC.

This sequence joins TRBV29-1 and TRBJ1-2; 8 nucleotides agree with TRBD1. J gave up 4 bases and V 3 bases, and 7 bases lay outside the gene matches. CDR1 SQVTM and CDR2 ANQGSEA come from the germline V gene. The CDR3 runs 14 residues. CDR3: CSVDRPGGIYGYTF. The CDR3 region has the DNA TGCAGCGTTGATCGGCCAGGGGGCATCTATGGCTACACCTTC.

This clone was counted once. The V call is TRBV30, the J call TRBJ2-7; TRBD2 agrees at 12 bases. Germline assignment: CDR1 GTSNPN and CDR2 SVGIG (reference sequence). V trimming: 8 bases; J trimming: 6 bases; junction bases outside the gene matches: 8. This CDR3 has 13 residues. CDR3 nucleotides: TGTGCCGGATCTAGCGGGAGGGATCGCGAGCAGTACTTC. It encodes CAGSSGRDREQYF.

The rearrangement joins TRBV5-1 to TRBJ2-3; no clear D. V gave up 5 bases and J gave up 4 bases, with 11 bases separating them. In germline, CDR1 is SGHRS, CDR2 YFSETQ. The CDR3 has 13 residues. DNA of the CDR3: TGCGCCAGCAGTCGGATGAGCGCAGATACGCAGTATTTT. It translates to CASSRMSADTQYF.

This chain links TRBV6-5 with TRBJ2-7; D is possibly TRBD2 (6 bases). The CDR3 length is 16 residues. Trimming took off 0 bases at V and 4 bases at J, with 16 bases between the two ends. Germline V gene sequence: CDR1 MNHEY, CDR2 SVGAGI. CDR3 DNA sequence: TGTGCCAGCAGTTACTCGAGTGGGGGGATAGGGTACGAGCAGTACTTC. Translation: CASSYSSGGIGYEQYF.

This chain uses TRBV29-1 with TRBJ2-3; 13 nucleotides match TRBD2. The trim removed 5 bases at V and 1 base at J, leaving 3 bases unmatched. Germline V lookup: CDR1 SQVTM, CDR2 ANQGSEA. The CDR3 consists of 15 residues. Here the CDR3 reads CSVTGLAGRTDTQYF. CDR3 nucleotides: TGCAGCGTTACGGGACTAGCGGGGCGCACAGATACGCAGTATTTT.

The chain recombines TRBV28 with TRBJ1-2, with D maybe TRBD1 (5 bases). Trimming stripped 3 bases from V and 13 bases from J, with 18 bases between. Germline lookup yields CDR1 MDHEN and CDR2 SYDVKM. There are 13 residues in the CDR3. CDR3 sequence: CASSFGAGRLLTF. CDR3 sequence (DNA): TGTGCCAGCAGTTTTGGGGCAGGGCGTTTGCTCACCTTC.

This clone was observed a single time. The chain joins TRBV6-6 to TRBJ2-4, with 9 bases identical to TRBD1. CDR3 size: 11 residues. V dropped 4 bases and J dropped 13; count of bases not matched to a gene: 2. The germline CDR1 and CDR2 sequences are MNHNY and SVGAGI (reference sequence). The CDR3 DNA sequence: TGTGCCAGCAGTTGGGGACAGGGCCAGTACTTC. It codes for CASSWGQGQYF.

The CDR3, as DNA: TGTGCCAGCAGTAATAAGCGCGATCAGCCCCAGCATTTT. It specifies CASSNKRDQPQHF. The chain employs TRBV27 and TRBJ1-5; D gene unclear. Trimming stripped 5 bases from V and 5 bases from J, with 10 bases between. The germline CDR1 and CDR2 sequences are MNHEY and SMNVEV (reference sequence). The CDR3 has 13 amino acids.

V is TRBV28 and J is TRBJ2-7; 7 bases line up with TRBD1. The CDR3 covers 13 residues. Germline V lookup: CDR1 MDHEN, CDR2 SYDVKM. Trimming removed 5 bases from V and 0 bases from J; junction bases left unmatched: 1. CDR3 DNA: TGTGCCAGCAGTCGGGACAGCTCCTACGAGCAGTACTTC. It translates to CASSRDSSYEQYF.

The chain has TRBV9 and TRBJ2-1, with 7 positions matching TRBD1. The trim removed 2 bases at V and 0 bases at J, leaving 14 bases unmatched. CDR1 SGDLS and CDR2 YYNGEE come from the germline V gene. The CDR3 has 19 residues. The CDR3 is CASSVDREKGAGSYNEQFF. As DNA, the CDR3 is TGTGCCAGCAGCGTCGACAGGGAGAAGGGGGCCGGCTCCTACAATGAGCAGTTCTTC. Complete variable domain (other parts from reference TRBV9 and TRBJ2-1): DSGVTQTPKHLITATGQRVTLRCSPRSGDLSVYWYQQSLDQGLQFLIQYYNGEERAKGNILERFSAQQFPDLHSELNLSSLELGDSALYFCASSVDREKGAGSYNEQFFGPGTRLTVL.

The V call is TRBV5-1, the J call TRBJ1-1, with 9 nucleotides matching TRBD1. Germline trimming cut 0 bases from V and 3 bases from J; bases unmatched to any gene: 3. CDR3 size: 15 residues. Per germline, CDR1 SGHRS and CDR2 YFSETQ. In nucleotides, the CDR3 is TGCGCCAGCAGCTTGGACAGGGACAGGGACACTGAAGCTTTCTTT. It yields the protein CASSLDRDRDTEAFF.

In this sample, this clone turned up a few times. The rearrangement links TRBV4-3 to TRBJ1-1; D remains unclear. Germline V gene lookup returns CDR1 LGHNA and CDR2 YSLEER. The V end lost 4 bases, the J end lost 2 bases, and 14 bases lay between the germline ends. This CDR3 has 15 amino acids. CDR3 in amino acids: CASSRGLSGNTEAFF. In nucleotides, the CDR3 is TGCGCCAGCAGCCGTGGACTCAGCGGAAACACTGAAGCTTTCTTT.

This chain joins TRBV5-6 and TRBJ2-3; the match to TRBD2 covers 10 bases. Per germline, CDR1 SGHDT and CDR2 YYEEEE. CDR3 length: 16 amino acids. V was clipped by 3 bases and J by 2 bases; unmatched bases: 6. The CDR3 loop reads CASSSSGSRITDTQYF. The CDR3 coding sequence is TGTGCCAGCAGCTCTAGCGGGAGCCGAATCACAGATACGCAGTATTTT.

CDR3 coding DNA: TGCAGCGTTTTACAGGAGAGTAACTATGGCTACACCTTC. This translates into CSVLQESNYGYTF. The genes are TRBV29-1 and TRBJ1-2; D perhaps matches TRBD1 (5 bases). The length of the CDR3 is 13 residues. Germline V gene data show CDR1 as SQVTM and CDR2 as ANQGSEA. Trimming removed 5 bases from V and 1 base from J, with 11 bases in between.